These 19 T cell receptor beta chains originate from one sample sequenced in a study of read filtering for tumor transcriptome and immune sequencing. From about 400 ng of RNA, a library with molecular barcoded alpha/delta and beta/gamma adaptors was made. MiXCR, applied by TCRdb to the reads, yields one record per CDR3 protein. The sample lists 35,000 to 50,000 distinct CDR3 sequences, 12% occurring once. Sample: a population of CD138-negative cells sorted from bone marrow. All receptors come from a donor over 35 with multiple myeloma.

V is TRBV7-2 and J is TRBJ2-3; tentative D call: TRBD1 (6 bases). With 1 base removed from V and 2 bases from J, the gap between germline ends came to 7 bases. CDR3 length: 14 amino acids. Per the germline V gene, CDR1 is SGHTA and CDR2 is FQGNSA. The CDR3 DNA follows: TGTGCCAGCAGCTTAGGGACAGTCACAGATACGCAGTATTTT. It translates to CASSLGTVTDTQYF.

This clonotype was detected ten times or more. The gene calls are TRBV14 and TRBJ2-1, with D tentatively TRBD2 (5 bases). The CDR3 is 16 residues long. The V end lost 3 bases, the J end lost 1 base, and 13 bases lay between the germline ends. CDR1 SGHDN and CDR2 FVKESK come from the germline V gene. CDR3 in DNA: TGTGCCAGCAGCCAGTTCGCATCGGGATCCTACAATGAGCAGTTCTTC. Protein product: CASSQFASGSYNEQFF.

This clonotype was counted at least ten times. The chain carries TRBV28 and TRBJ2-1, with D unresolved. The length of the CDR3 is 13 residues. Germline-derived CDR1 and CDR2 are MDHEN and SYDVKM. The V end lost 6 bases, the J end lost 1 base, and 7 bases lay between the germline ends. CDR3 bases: TGTGCCAGCAGGGAGACTTCCTACAATGAGCAGTTCTTC. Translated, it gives CASRETSYNEQFF. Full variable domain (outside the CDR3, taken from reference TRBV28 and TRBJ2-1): DVKVTQSSRYLVKRTGEKVFLECVQDMDHENMFWYRQDPGLGLRLIYFSYDVKMKEKGDIPEGYSVSREKKERFSLILESASTNQTSMYLCASRETSYNEQFFGPGTRLTVL.

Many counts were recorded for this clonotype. CDR3 protein: CASSFQDNQETQYF. CDR3 nucleotides: TGTGCCAGCAGCTTCCAGGACAACCAAGAGACCCAGTACTTC. The chain uses TRBV7-6 and TRBJ2-5; D might be TRBD1 (5 bases). The V gene's germline CDR1 is SGHVS and CDR2 FNYEAQ. Trimming cost V 3 bases and J 0 bases, with 8 bases left between them. This CDR3 has 14 residues.

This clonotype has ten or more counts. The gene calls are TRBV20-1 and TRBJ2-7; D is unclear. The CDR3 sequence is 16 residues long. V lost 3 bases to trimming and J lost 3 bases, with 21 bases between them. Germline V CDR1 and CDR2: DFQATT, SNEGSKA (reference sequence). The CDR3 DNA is TGCAGTGCTAGGGCCTATGCACCGGACCCGGGCTACGAGCAGTACTTC. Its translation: CSARAYAPDPGYEQYF.

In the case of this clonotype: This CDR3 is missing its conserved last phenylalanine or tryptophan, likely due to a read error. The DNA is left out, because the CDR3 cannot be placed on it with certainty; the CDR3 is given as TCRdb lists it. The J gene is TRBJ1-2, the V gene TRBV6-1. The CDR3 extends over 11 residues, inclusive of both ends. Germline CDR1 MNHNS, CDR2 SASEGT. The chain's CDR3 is CASSETGGESC.

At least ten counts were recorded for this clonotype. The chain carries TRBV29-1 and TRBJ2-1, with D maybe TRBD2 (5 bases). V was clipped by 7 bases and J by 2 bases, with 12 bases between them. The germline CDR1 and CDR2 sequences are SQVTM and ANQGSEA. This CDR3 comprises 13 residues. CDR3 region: CSARTDTYNEQFF. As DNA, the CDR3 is TGCAGCGCTCGGACTGACACCTACAATGAGCAGTTCTTC.

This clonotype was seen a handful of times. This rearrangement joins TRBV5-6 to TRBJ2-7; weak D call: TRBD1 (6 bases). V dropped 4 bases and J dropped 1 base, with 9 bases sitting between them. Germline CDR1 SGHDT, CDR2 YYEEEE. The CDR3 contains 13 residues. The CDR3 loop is CASSPTGSYEQYF. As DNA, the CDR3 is TGTGCCAGCAGCCCGACAGGATCCTACGAGCAGTACTTC. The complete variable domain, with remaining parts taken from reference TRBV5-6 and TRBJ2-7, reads DAGVTQSPTHLIKTRGQQVTLRCSPKSGHDTVSWYQQALGQGPQFIFQYYEEEERQRGNFPDRFSGHQFPNYSSELNVNALLLGDSALYLCASSPTGSYEQYFGPGTRLTVT.

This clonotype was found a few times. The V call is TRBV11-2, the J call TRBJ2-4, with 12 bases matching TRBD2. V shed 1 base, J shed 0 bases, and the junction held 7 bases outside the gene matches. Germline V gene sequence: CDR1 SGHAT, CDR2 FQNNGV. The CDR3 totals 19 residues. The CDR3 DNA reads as TGTGCCAGCAGCTTAGGGACTAGCGGGGACTTCCTAGCCAAAAACATTCAGTACTTC. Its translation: CASSLGTSGDFLAKNIQYF.

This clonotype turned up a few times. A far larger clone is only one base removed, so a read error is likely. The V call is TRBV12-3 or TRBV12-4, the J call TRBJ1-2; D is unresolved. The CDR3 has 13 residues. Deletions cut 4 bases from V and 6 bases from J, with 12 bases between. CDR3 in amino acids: CASSSGGIDGYTF. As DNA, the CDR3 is TGTGCCAGCAGTTCCGGAGGGATCGATGGCTACACCTTC.

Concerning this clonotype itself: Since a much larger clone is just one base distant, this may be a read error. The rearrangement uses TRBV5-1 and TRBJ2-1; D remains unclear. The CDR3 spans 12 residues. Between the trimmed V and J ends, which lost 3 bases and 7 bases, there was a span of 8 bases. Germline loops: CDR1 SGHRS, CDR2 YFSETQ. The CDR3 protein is CASSSISNEQFF. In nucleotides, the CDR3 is TGCGCCAGCAGCTCCATCAGTAATGAGCAGTTCTTC.

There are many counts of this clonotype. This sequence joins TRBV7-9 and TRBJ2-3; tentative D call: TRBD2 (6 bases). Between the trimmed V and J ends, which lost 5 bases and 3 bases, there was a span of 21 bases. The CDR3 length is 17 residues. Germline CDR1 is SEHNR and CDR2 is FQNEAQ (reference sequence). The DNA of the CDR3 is TGTGCCAGCAGCGCGAAACTAGCATGGGGTTTGACAGATACGCAGTATTTT. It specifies CASSAKLAWGLTDTQYF.

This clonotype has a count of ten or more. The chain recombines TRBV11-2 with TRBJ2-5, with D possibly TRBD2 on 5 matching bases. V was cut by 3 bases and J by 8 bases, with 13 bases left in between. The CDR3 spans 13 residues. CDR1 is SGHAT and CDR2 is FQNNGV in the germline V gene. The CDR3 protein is CASSLSGKRTQYF. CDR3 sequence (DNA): TGTGCCAGCAGCTTGAGCGGAAAGAGAACCCAGTACTTC.

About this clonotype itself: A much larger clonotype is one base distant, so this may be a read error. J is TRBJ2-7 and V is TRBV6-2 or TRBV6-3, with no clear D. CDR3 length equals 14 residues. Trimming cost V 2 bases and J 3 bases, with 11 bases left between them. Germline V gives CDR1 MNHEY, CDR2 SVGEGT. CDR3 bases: TGTGCCAGCAGTTACCCCCCCGGCCACTACGAGCAGTACTTC. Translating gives CASSYPPGHYEQYF.

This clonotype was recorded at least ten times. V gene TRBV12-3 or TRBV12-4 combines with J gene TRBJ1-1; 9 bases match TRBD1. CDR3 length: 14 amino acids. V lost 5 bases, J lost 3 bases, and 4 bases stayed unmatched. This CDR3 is CASSPGQGHTEAFF. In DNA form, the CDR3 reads TGTGCCAGCAGTCCGGGACAGGGTCACACTGAAGCTTTCTTT.

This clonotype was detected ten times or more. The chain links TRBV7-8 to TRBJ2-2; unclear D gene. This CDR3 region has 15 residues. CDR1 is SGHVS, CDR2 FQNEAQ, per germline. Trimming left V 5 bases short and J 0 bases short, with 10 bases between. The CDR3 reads CASSHSYSNTGELFF. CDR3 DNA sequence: TGTGCCAGCAGCCATAGTTATTCGAACACCGGGGAGCTGTTTTTT.

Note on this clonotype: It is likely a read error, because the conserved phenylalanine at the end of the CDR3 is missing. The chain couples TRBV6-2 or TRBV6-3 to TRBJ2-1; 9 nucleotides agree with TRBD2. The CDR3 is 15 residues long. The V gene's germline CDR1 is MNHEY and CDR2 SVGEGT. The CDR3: CASSQEVAGVNGQFS. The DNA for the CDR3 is TGTGCCAGCAGTCAGGAGGTAGCGGGGGTGAATGGGCAGTTCTCC.

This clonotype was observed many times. The CDR3 bases are TGTGCCAGCAGTGAATGGGGGGGTAGCAATCAGCCCCAGCATTTT. Protein: CASSEWGGSNQPQHF. The gene calls are TRBV6-1 and TRBJ1-5; tentatively, D is TRBD1 (5 bases). The V end lost 2 bases, the J end lost 0 bases, and 8 bases lay between the germline ends. Germline V gives CDR1 MNHNS, CDR2 SASEGT. The CDR3 spans 15 residues.

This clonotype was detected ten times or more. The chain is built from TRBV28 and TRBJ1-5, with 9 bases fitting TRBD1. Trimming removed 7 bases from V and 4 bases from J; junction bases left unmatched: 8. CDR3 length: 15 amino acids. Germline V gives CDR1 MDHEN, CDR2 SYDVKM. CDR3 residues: CASTLMTGGNQPQHF. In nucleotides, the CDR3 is TGTGCCAGCACATTAATGACAGGGGGAAATCAGCCCCAGCATTTT.